These 18 T cell receptor beta chains came from one sample sequenced in a study of graft-versus-host responses after intestinal transplantation. Antigens for these TCRs are unknown. Produced via immunoSEQ multiplex PCR; TCRdb's table is partial and in-frame only. This table holds about 47,000 clones, approximately 95% found once. The starting material was unstimulated CD8+ T cells sorted from spleen or lymph node cells, obtained before transplant. These receptors were collected from a human donor who was the organ donor for an intestinal transplant.

The gene calls are TRBV5-4 and TRBJ2-2; possible D gene TRBD2, 5 bases. V was clipped by 0 bases and J by 6 bases, with 9 bases between them. CDR1 is SGHNT and CDR2 is YYREEE in the germline V gene (reference sequence). The CDR3 has 14 residues. CDR3 sequence: CASSLVASSGELFF. CDR3 nucleotides: TGTGCCAGCAGCTTGGTGGCTAGCTCCGGGGAGCTGTTTTTT.

This sequence joins TRBV29-1 and TRBJ2-5; the D gene is possibly TRBD2 (7 bases). With the DNA end fitting TRBJ2-7 better, the J assignment may be wrong. Germline lookup yields CDR1 SQVTM and CDR2 ANQGSEA. The CDR3 spans 13 residues. The CDR3 loop reads CSAVGGGTYEQYF. In DNA, the CDR3 is TGCAGCGCAGTGGGGGGGGGCACCTACGAGCAGTACTTC.

The chain employs TRBV19 and TRBJ2-1; D unresolved. V was pared by 8 bases and J by 11 bases, with 10 bases between. CDR1 LNHDA and CDR2 SQIVND come from the germline V gene (reference sequence). The CDR3 is made up of 10 amino acids. Here the CDR3 reads CASRTLKQFF. As DNA, the CDR3 is TGTGCCAGTCGAACCCTAAAGCAGTTCTTC.

V gene TRBV15 combines with J gene TRBJ2-1; possibly TRBD1 or TRBD2 for D (5 bases each). Trimming removed 3 bases at V and 3 bases at J, with 6 bases between. The V gene's germline CDR1 is LNHNV and CDR2 YYDKDF (reference sequence). CDR3 length: 13 amino acids. The CDR3 DNA reads as TGTGCCACCAGCAGTGGGGGCTACAATGAGCAGTTCTTC. It translates to CATSSGGYNEQFF.

The genes are TRBV12-5 and TRBJ2-3; 14 positions agree with TRBD2. This CDR3 contains 16 residues. Germline trimming cut 5 bases from V and 6 bases from J; bases unmatched to any gene: 7. Germline-derived CDR1 and CDR2 are LGHNT and FRNRAP. As DNA, the CDR3 is TGTGCTAGTGGTCCCGGGACTAGCGGGGGCCGGGATACGCAGTATTTT. Its protein product is CASGPGTSGGRDTQYF. Full variable domain (rest looked up from reference TRBV12-5 and TRBJ2-3): DARVTQTPRHKVTEMGQEVTMRCQPILGHNTVFWYRQTMMQGLELLAYFRNRAPLDDSGMPKDRFSAEMPDATLATLKIQPSEPRDSAVYFCASGPGTSGGRDTQYFGPGTRLTVL.

The chain is built from TRBV30 and TRBJ1-2; D not certain. CDR1 GTSNPN and CDR2 SVGIG come from the germline V gene (reference sequence). The V end was cut by 0 bases, the J end by 2 bases, with 10 bases between. There are 14 residues in the CDR3. CDR3 sequence (DNA): TGTGCCTGGAGTGTAAGGCCAGAAAACTATGGCTACACCTTC. Residues: CAWSVRPENYGYTF.

This clone was detected only a few times. The chain combines TRBV13 with TRBJ2-7; 7 bases line up with TRBD2. J was trimmed by 1 base and V by 6 bases; bases with no gene match: 6. The CDR3 contains 14 residues. Germline V gene sequence: CDR1 PRHDT, CDR2 FYEKMQ (reference sequence). The CDR3 region has the DNA TGTGCCAGCAGGAGGACTAGTGTTTCCTACGAGCAGTACTTC. It encodes CASRRTSVSYEQYF.

J is TRBJ1-1 and V is TRBV9; no clear D. Per the germline V gene, CDR1 is SGDLS and CDR2 is YYNGEE. The CDR3 consists of 14 residues. V lost 2 bases and J lost 4, with 12 bases in between. The CDR3 loop is CASSVGVGGTEAFF. For the CDR3, the DNA is TGTGCCAGCAGCGTCGGGGTAGGCGGCACTGAAGCTTTCTTT.

The rearrangement uses TRBV6-6 and TRBJ1-2, with unresolved D. Germline V gene data show CDR1 as MNHNY and CDR2 as SVGAGI (reference sequence). There are 11 residues in the CDR3. V shed 2 bases and J shed 2 bases, with 0 bases lying between them. In nucleotides, the CDR3 is TGTGCCAGCAGTTACAACTATGGCTACACCTTC. Residues: CASSYNYGYTF.

V is TRBV27 and J is TRBJ1-2; 8 bases are shared with TRBD1. This CDR3 spans 13 amino acids. Germline V lookup: CDR1 MNHEY, CDR2 SMNVEV (reference sequence). J lost 1 base, V lost 5 bases, and 0 bases had no gene match. DNA for the CDR3: TGTGCCAGCAGTACAGGGGGTAACTATGGCTACACCTTC. It specifies CASSTGGNYGYTF.

The chain uses TRBV19 and TRBJ2-5, with D unclear. The CDR3 loop spans 12 amino acids. Trimming cost V 8 bases and J 4 bases, with 11 bases left between them. Germline lookup yields CDR1 LNHDA and CDR2 SQIVND (reference sequence). In DNA, the CDR3 is TGTGCCAGTGGCGCGGAGAGAGAGACCCAGTACTTC. Translated, it gives CASGAERETQYF.

This sequence joins TRBV5-4 and TRBJ1-6, with D possibly TRBD1 on 5 matching bases. The CDR3 is 14 amino acids. V lost 0 bases, J lost 8 bases, and 9 bases lay in between. Germline V lookup: CDR1 SGHNT, CDR2 YYREEE (reference sequence). CDR3 sequence reads: CASSLGQGDSPLHF. The CDR3 DNA reads TGTGCCAGCAGCTTGGGGCAGGGTGATTCACCCCTCCACTTT.

CDR3 nucleotides: TGTGCCAGCAGTACCACGGGGGCGGGTGAGCAGTTCTTC. Translation gives CASSTTGAGEQFF. This chain joins TRBV9 and TRBJ2-1; the D call may be TRBD1 or TRBD2 (6 bases each). CDR3 length equals 13 residues. Germline V gene sequence: CDR1 SGDLS, CDR2 YYNGEE. V was shortened by 5 bases and J by 9 bases, with 15 bases between the two germline ends.

The gene calls are TRBV2 and TRBJ2-5, with TRBD2 matching 13 bases. The V segment lost 6 bases and the J segment 5 bases; nucleotides outside the gene matches: 6. This CDR3 region has 15 residues. Germline CDR1 is SNHLY and CDR2 is FYNNEI. The CDR3 region has the DNA TGTGCCAGCAGGAGGACTAGCGGGGGTGGCGAGACCCAGTACTTC. Encoded protein: CASRRTSGGGETQYF.

The chain combines TRBV27 with TRBJ2-3; 7 nucleotides match TRBD2. The CDR3 runs 15 residues. J lost 0 bases, V lost 5 bases, and 5 bases had no gene match. Germline-derived CDR1 and CDR2 are MNHEY and SMNVEV (reference sequence). CDR3 amino acids: CASSVASGSTDTQYF. Written as DNA, the CDR3 is TGTGCCAGCAGTGTCGCTAGCGGAAGCACAGATACGCAGTATTTT.

This chain uses TRBV7-9 with TRBJ1-1; possible D gene TRBD1, 5 bases. The germline V gene has CDR1 SEHNR and CDR2 FQNEAQ (reference sequence). This CDR3 is built from 14 residues. V lost 5 bases to trimming and J lost 6 bases, with 16 bases between them. CDR3 bases: TGTGCCAGCAGCGATCCGGGACTGGGTGCTGAAGCTTTCTTT. Translated, it gives CASSDPGLGAEAFF.

V is TRBV15 and J is TRBJ1-1; the D gene is possibly TRBD1 (5 bases). Germline values: CDR1 LNHNV, CDR2 YYDKDF (reference sequence). Trimming took off 8 bases at V and 1 base at J, with 17 bases between the two ends. This CDR3 is 15 amino acids long. The DNA for the CDR3 is TGTGCCACCCGTCAACGTCGGGGACCGAACACTGAAGCTTTCTTT. Amino acid sequence: CATRQRRGPNTEAFF.

The chain has TRBV4-3 and TRBJ2-1, with a possible D match to TRBD2 (8 bases). Trimming removed 0 bases from V and 5 bases from J, with 14 bases in between. CDR1 and CDR2 (germline): LGHNA, YSLEER. CDR3 size: 16 residues. CDR3 region: CASSQDGGGTDNEQFF. CDR3 in DNA: TGCGCCAGCAGCCAAGATGGCGGGGGGACAGACAATGAGCAGTTCTTC.